This record covers a single TCR beta chain. This sample was included in a study of T cell changes during pregnancy in multiple sclerosis. V shed 4 bases, J shed 8 bases, and the junction held 6 bases outside the gene matches. CDR3 length: 15 residues. Germline-derived CDR1 and CDR2 are MGHRA and YSYEKL. Assay used: immunoSEQ multiplex PCR; TCRdb lists only in-frame clones, some missing. The table records 26,000 or so clones, around nine tenths of them present only once. The chain employs TRBV4-1 and TRBJ2-1, with 12 positions matching TRBD1. This receptor was identified in a female donor with multiple sclerosis, enrolled in a pregnancy study. Specimen: CD8+ T cells from peripheral blood mononuclear cells, collected in the second trimester of pregnancy. In DNA form, the CDR3 reads TGCGCCAGCAGCCTCCGGGACAGGGGGCTTGATGAGCAGTTCTTC. Translation: CASSLRDRGLDEQFF.